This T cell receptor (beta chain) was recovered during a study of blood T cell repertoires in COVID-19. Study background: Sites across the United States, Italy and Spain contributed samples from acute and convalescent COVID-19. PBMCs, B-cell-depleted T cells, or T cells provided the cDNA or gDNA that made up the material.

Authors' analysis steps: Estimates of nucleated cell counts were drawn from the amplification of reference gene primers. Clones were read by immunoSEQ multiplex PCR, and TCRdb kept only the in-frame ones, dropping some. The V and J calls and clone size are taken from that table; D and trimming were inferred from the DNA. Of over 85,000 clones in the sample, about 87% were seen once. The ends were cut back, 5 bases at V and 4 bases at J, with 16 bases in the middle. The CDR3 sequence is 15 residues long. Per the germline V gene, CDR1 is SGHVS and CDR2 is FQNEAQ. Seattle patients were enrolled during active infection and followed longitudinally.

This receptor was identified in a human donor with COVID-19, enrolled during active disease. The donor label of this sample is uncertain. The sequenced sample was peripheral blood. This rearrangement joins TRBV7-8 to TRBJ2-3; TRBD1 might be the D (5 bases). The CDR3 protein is CASSLQGQGADTQYF. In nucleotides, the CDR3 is TGTGCCAGCAGCCTACAAGGGCAAGGGGCAGATACGCAGTATTTT. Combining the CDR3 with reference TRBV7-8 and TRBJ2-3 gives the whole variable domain GAGVSQSPRYKVAKRGQDVALRCDPISGHVSLFWYQQALGQGPEFLTYFQNEAQLDKSGLPSDRFFAERPEGSVSTLKIQRTQQEDSAVYLCASSLQGQGADTQYFGPGTRLTVL.